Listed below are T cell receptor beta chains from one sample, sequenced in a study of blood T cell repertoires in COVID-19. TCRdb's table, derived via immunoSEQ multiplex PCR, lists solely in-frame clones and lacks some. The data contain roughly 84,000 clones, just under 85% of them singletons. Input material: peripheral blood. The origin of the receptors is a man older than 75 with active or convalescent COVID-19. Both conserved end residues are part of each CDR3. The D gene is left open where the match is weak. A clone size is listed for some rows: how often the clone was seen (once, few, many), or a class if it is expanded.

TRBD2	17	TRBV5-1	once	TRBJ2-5	TGCGCCAGCAGCTTGTATGCTAGCGGGGGGTCCCAAGAGACCCAGTACTTC	CASSLYASGGSQETQYF
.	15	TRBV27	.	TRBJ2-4	TGTGCCAGCAGACAGGGTGAAGGTGAGAAAAACATTCAGTACTTC	CASRQGEGEKNIQYF
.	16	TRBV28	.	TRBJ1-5	TGTGCCGACACTGACCGCCCGAGGGGGTCGGATCAGCCCCAGCATTTT	CADTDRPRGSDQPQHF
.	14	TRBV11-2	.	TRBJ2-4	TGTGCCAGCAGCCCCGGAGACAGGTTCGTGATTCAGTACTTC	CASSPGDRFVIQYF
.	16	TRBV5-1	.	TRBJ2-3	TGCGCCAGCAGCTCCTTGGCGGGGCTAAGCACAGATACGCAGTATTTT	CASSSLAGLSTDTQYF
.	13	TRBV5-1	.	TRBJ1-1	TGCGCCAGCAGCTGGGAGGGGAACACTGAAGCTTTCTTT	CASSWEGNTEAFF